The clone carrying this T cell receptor beta chain was counted at least ten times. The antigen is not known. The CDR3 sequence is 12 residues long. The germline V gene has CDR1 MDHEN and CDR2 SYDVKM. Trimming removed 2 bases from V and 5 bases from J, with 6 bases in between. The data derive from a study of T cell repertoires in cytomegalovirus infection. Study summary: Signatures in public TCR beta sequences pointed to both CMV infection and matching HLA type. Overall study findings and caveats: Summed frequency of shared TCR beta families picked out CMV carriers who also had the relevant HLA. Ex vivo responses were dominated by HLA-C-restricted CMV-specific TCR beta clonotypes.

TCRdb called the reads again in MiXCR, with one record for every CDR3 protein. The sample shows under 95,000 distinct CDR3 sequences, under 4.5% of them seen only once. Sequencing was performed on PBMCs. V usage is TRBV28 and J usage is TRBJ1-2, with unresolved D. This TCR was sampled from a human donor in good health (CMV status not recorded). Some clones in this sample may be carry-over from other donors' samples. The CDR3 loop is CASSLRLYGYTF. CDR3 sequence (DNA): TGTGCCAGCAGTTTAAGGTTATATGGCTACACCTTC.